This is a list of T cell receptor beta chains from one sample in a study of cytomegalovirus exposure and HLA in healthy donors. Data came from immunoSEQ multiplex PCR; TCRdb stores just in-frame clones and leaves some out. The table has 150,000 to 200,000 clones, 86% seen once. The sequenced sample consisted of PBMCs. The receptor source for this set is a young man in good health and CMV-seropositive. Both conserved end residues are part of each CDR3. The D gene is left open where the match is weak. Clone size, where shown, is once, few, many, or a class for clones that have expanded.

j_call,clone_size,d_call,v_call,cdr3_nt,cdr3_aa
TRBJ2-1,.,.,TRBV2,TGTGCCAGCAGCGATCCCCCGCGGGGCCCCTACAATGAGCAGTTCTTC,CASSDPPRGPYNEQFF
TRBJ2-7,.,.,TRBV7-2,TGTGCCAGCAGCTTATCCTCGGGACACCGGACGACCTACGAGCAGTACTTC,CASSLSSGHRTTYEQYF
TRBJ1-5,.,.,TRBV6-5,TGTGCCAGCAGTTACTCTGAGAGCAATCAGCCCCAGCATTTT,CASSYSESNQPQHF
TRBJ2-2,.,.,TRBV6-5,TGTGCCAGCAGAGGACTCGTGGTCGGGGAGCTGTTTTTT,CASRGLVVGELFF
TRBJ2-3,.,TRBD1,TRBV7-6,TGTGCCAGCAGCTTAAGACCCAGGGGGCAGGGTAGCGGCTCCACAGATACGCAGTATTTT,CASSLRPRGQGSGSTDTQYF
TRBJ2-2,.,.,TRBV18,TGTGCCAGCTCACCATTGCAGGGAGGCACCGGGGAGCTGTTTTTT,CASSPLQGGTGELFF
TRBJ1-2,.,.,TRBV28,TGTGCCAGCAGCCCGGGGGGTACCTCCCAGCATGGCTACACCTTC,CASSPGGTSQHGYTF
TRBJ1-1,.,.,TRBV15,TGTGCCACCAGCAGAGGAGTAATGTACACTGAAGCTTTCTTT,CATSRGVMYTEAFF
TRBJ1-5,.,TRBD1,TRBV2,TGTGCCATCTCGGGGGACAGGGGCAATCAGCCCCAGCATTTT,CAISGDRGNQPQHF
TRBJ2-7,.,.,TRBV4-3,TGCGCCAGCAGCCAAGAGTGGAACTACTCCTACGAGCAGTACTTC,CASSQEWNYSYEQYF
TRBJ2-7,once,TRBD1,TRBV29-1,TGCAGCGTAACGAAGGGGGCGGGCGAGCAGTACTTC,CSVTKGAGEQYF
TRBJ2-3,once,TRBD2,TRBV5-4,TGTGCCAGCAGCCCGCGGGGGGGATCAGATACGCAGTATTTT,CASSPRGGSDTQYF
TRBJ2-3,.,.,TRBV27,TGTGCCAGCAGTTTTAAGACAGTCACAGATACGCAGTATTTT,CASSFKTVTDTQYF
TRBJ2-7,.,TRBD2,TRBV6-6,TGTGCCAGCATGGGACTAGCGGGAGGGGCCTACGAGCAGTACTTC,CASMGLAGGAYEQYF
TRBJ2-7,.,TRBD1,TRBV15,TGTGCCACCAGCAGAGTCGGGACAGGACGGAATACCTACGAGCAGTACTTC,CATSRVGTGRNTYEQYF
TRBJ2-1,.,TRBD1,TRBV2,TGTGCCAGCATTACAGGGGATGAGCAGTTCTTC,CASITGDEQFF
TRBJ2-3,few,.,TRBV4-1,TGCGCCAGCAGCCAAGAGGAGGTAGGCGATACGCAGTATTTT,CASSQEEVGDTQYF
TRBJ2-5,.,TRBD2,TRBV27,TGTGCCAGCAAAAAAGCGGGGAACCAAGAGACCCAGTACTTC,CASKKAGNQETQYF
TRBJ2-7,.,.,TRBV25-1,TGTGCCAGCAGTGACGCAGGGTCGCCGACCTACGAGCAGTACTTC,CASSDAGSPTYEQYF
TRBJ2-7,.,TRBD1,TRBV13,TGTGCCAGCAGCCTCCGGACAGGCCTATACGAGCAGTACTTC,CASSLRTGLYEQYF
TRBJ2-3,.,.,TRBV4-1,TGCGCCAGCAGCCAAGGCACAGCCACAGATACGCAGTATTTT,CASSQGTATDTQYF
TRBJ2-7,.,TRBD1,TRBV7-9,TGTGCCAGCAGCTTCTACAGGGGCCGTTCCTACGAGCAGTACTTC,CASSFYRGRSYEQYF
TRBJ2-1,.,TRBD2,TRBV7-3,TGTGCCAGCAGCCCTAGCGGGGCGTACAATGAGCAGTTCTTC,CASSPSGAYNEQFF
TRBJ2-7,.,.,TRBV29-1,TGCAGCGTTGCTGTAAGGGACAAGACCTACGAGCAGTACTTC,CSVAVRDKTYEQYF
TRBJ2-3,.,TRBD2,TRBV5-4,TGTGCCAGCAGCTTGGGGGCTAGCGGGGGGGTGAATACGCAGTATTTT,CASSLGASGGVNTQYF
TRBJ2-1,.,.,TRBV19,TGTGCCAGTAGTATGTGGGGGGCCTACAATGAGCAGTTCTTC,CASSMWGAYNEQFF
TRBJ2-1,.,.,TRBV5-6,TGTGCCAGCAGCTTGGTCCTTTACAATGAGCAGTTCTTC,CASSLVLYNEQFF
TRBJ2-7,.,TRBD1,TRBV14,TGTGCCAGCAGCCAGGGGACAGGCTACGAGCAGTACTTC,CASSQGTGYEQYF
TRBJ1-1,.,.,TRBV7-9,TGTGCCAGCAGCTTCTCACAGGGTACTCTTGAAGCTTTCTTT,CASSFSQGTLEAFF
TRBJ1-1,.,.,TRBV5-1,TGCGCCAGCAGGGCGCCGGGACAGAACACTGAAGCTTTCTTT,CASRAPGQNTEAFF
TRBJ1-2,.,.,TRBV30,TGTGCCTGGGGAGGATCCCTCCCCGTCTATGGCTACACCTTC,CAWGGSLPVYGYTF
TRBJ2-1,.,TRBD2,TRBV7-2,TGTGCCAGCAGCGATACCGGGAGGCCCGGGGCCAATGAGCAGTTCTTC,CASSDTGRPGANEQFF
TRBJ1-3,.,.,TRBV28,TGTGCCAGCAGAACGGGGGGTGCTGGAAACACCATATATTTT,CASRTGGAGNTIYF
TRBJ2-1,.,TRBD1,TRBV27,TGTGCCAGCAGTTTATTAAATGACAGGGCTGAGCAGTTCTTC,CASSLLNDRAEQFF
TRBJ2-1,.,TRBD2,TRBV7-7,TGTGCTAGCAGCTTAGGGGGACTAGCGCCCGGACACAATGAGCAGTTCTTC,CASSLGGLAPGHNEQFF
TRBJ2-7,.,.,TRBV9,TGTGCCAGCACCCCCCTCGAGCAGTACTTC,CASTPLEQYF